Listed below are T cell receptor beta chains from one sample, sequenced in a study of blood T cell repertoires in COVID-19. Clones were read by immunoSEQ multiplex PCR, and TCRdb kept only the in-frame ones, dropping some. The table records some 52,000 clones, around 84% of them present only once. Sequencing was performed on peripheral blood. The receptors here all came from a man aged 45-65 years with acute or convalescent COVID-19. CDR3s leave out the opening cysteine and the closing phenylalanine or tryptophan. The D gene is left open where the match is weak.

- TRBJ2-1 TRBV5-4 ASSRGGDEQF
- TRBJ1-3 TRBV3-1/TRBV3-2 ASSQDRGSGNTIY
TRBD1 TRBJ1-4 TRBV5-1 ASTMGTGSEKLF
TRBD1 TRBJ1-1 TRBV9 ASSVAGTAEAF
- TRBJ2-1 TRBV5-8 ASSLGNSGMNEQF
TRBD1 TRBJ1-2 TRBV3-1/TRBV3-2 ASSQRRGQGGTGYT
TRBD1 TRBJ1-4 TRBV5-1 ASRGWRGQGEGEKLF
TRBD1 TRBJ2-5 TRBV5-3 ARSPRDRGRETQY
TRBD1 TRBJ1-1 TRBV12-5 ASGLEGARTEAF
- TRBJ1-4 TRBV10-3 AAGATNEKLF
- TRBJ2-5 TRBV3-1/TRBV3-2 ASSQDSTSQETQY
TRBD2 TRBJ2-7 TRBV5-1 ASSRGTSYEQY
- TRBJ1-1 TRBV6-4 ASSETGNTEAF
TRBD1 TRBJ1-2 TRBV29-1 SISFGQGVGYT
TRBD1 TRBJ2-3 TRBV27 ASSFPRQGGSSTDTQY
- TRBJ1-2 TRBV5-6 ASSPTISTDGYT
- TRBJ2-7 TRBV25-1 ASSESPPETEYYEQY
- TRBJ1-5 TRBV10-3 AIRMEGGNQPQH
TRBD1 TRBJ2-5 TRBV7-6 ASSWGTGQGEEETQY
TRBD2 TRBJ2-7 TRBV7-9 ASSLGEGASYEQY
TRBD2 TRBJ2-3 TRBV5-4 ASSNRLAGEPDTQY
- TRBJ1-6 TRBV6-1 ASSEVQGGSPLH
- TRBJ2-5 TRBV6-5 ASLRQTQETQY
TRBD1 TRBJ1-2 TRBV28 ASSPGGLYGYT
TRBD1 TRBJ2-7 TRBV27 ASSFRGQGEYEQY
- TRBJ2-5 TRBV29-1 SVEDDTRSQETQY
- TRBJ2-2 TRBV14 ASRDITGELF
TRBD1 TRBJ1-6 TRBV5-1 ASSVFPGQENSPLH
- TRBJ2-1 TRBV24-1 ATSDVRDKHNEQF
TRBD1 TRBJ2-1 TRBV28 ASSLGWGMGQGQYNEQF
TRBD2 TRBJ2-5 TRBV27 ASGGLDQETQY
- TRBJ2-3 TRBV2 ASSDVDSADTQY
- TRBJ2-1 TRBV3-1/TRBV3-2 ASSQDGGGGYNEQF
TRBD1 TRBJ1-2 TRBV18 ASSAGGADYGYT
- TRBJ2-1 TRBV15 ATSVGALNEQF
- TRBJ1-1 TRBV15 ATSPQYSGGNTEAF
- TRBJ2-1 TRBV7-8 ASSYSGTSYNEQF
- TRBJ1-2 TRBV5-6 ASSFGGRSNGYT
TRBD1 TRBJ2-3 TRBV5-1 ASSLQGDRGDTQY
- TRBJ1-1 TRBV9 ASSVGGGAGTEAF
- TRBJ1-2 TRBV6-6 ASSYATDYGYT
- TRBJ1-2 TRBV6-1 ASSEGENRYGYT
TRBD1 TRBJ1-1 TRBV11-2 ASSSFRDRGSEAF
TRBD1 TRBJ1-1 TRBV29-1 SVSEGQGRSEAF
TRBD2 TRBJ2-5 TRBV28 ALHPSLAGGPETQY
- TRBJ1-5 TRBV18 ASSPAGNQPQH
- TRBJ2-5 TRBV14 ASSHNFRGNRETQY
- TRBJ2-2 TRBV5-1 ASSLEGGLNTGELF
- TRBJ2-7 TRBV18 ASSPGDPYEQY
- TRBJ2-7 TRBV7-9 ASSFSQTGYEQY
- TRBJ2-3 TRBV7-3 ASSLGPRRPTDTQY
TRBD2 TRBJ2-7 TRBV6-5 AGGTSPNEQY
TRBD2 TRBJ2-2 TRBV6-7 ASSYSASGGSANTGELF
TRBD1 TRBJ1-2 TRBV27 ASSRDPGGASVYGYT
- TRBJ1-5 TRBV2 ASTGIGGQQPQH
- TRBJ1-6 TRBV11-2 ASSYLGQSYNSPLH
TRBD2 TRBJ2-1 TRBV30 AWSVVSGGEQF
TRBD1 TRBJ1-5 TRBV7-9 ASSSGQESINQPQH
- TRBJ2-2 TRBV10-3 AISEEGGRSGELF
TRBD1 TRBJ1-6 TRBV28 ASSPRTGVSHNSPLH